The text below deals with one T cell receptor beta chain. The data were produced by immunoSEQ multiplex PCR, yet TCRdb's version contains in-frame clones alone and is incomplete. The sample holds about 210,000 clones, roughly 83% seen once. The entry originates in a study of blood T cell repertoires in COVID-19. This CDR3 is 16 amino acids long. The ends lost 2 bases at V and 2 bases at J; junction bases unmatched: 3. CDR1 MNHEY and CDR2 SMNVEV come from the germline V gene (reference sequence). This clonotype was obtained from a man in his forties with acute COVID-19. The rearrangement links TRBV27 to TRBJ2-2; 9 bases align to TRBD2. The specimen sequenced was PBMCs or T cells enriched from blood (not recorded which). This CDR3 reads CASSLRGRVNTGELFF. Here the CDR3 DNA reads TGTGCCAGCAGTTTACGCGGGAGGGTTAACACCGGGGAGCTGTTTTTT.